Following are 18 T cell receptor beta chains from one sample sequenced in a study of blood T cell repertoires in COVID-19. Data came from immunoSEQ multiplex PCR; TCRdb stores just in-frame clones and leaves some out. The data contain roughly 160,000 clones, about 87% of them singletons. Material: peripheral blood. The receptors come from a woman between 55 and 75 years old who had recovered from COVID-19.

The CDR3 is CASSVAQGSREAFF. The CDR3 DNA follows: TGTGCCAGCAGCGTAGCTCAGGGCAGCAGAGAAGCTTTCTTT. The rearrangement joins TRBV9 to TRBJ1-1; weak D call: TRBD1 (5 bases). Germline CDR1 is SGDLS and CDR2 is YYNGEE. The CDR3 length is 14 residues. V lost 0 bases, J lost 8 bases, and 14 bases lay in between.

The chain combines TRBV5-8 with TRBJ1-2; TRBD1 agrees at 7 bases. V lost 2 bases, J lost 5 bases, and 15 bases stayed unmatched. The CDR3 loop spans 17 amino acids. Per the germline V gene, CDR1 is SGHTS and CDR2 is YDEGEE. This CDR3 is CASSFLPGQRKGYGYTF. Here the CDR3 DNA reads TGTGCCAGCAGCTTCCTTCCGGGACAGAGAAAGGGGTATGGCTACACCTTC.

The sample holds a few counts of this clone. This rearrangement joins TRBV5-1 to TRBJ1-4, with 9 nucleotides matching TRBD1. The germline CDR1 and CDR2 sequences are SGHRS and YFSETQ. The V segment lost 3 bases and the J segment 8 bases; nucleotides outside the gene matches: 2. CDR3 length: 13 residues. DNA of the CDR3: TGCGCCAGCAGCTACAGGGGGCAAGAAAAACTGTTTTTT. It yields the protein CASSYRGQEKLFF.

V gene TRBV28 combines with J gene TRBJ2-1; TRBD1 might be the D (6 bases). There are 14 residues in the CDR3. Germline V gene lookup returns CDR1 MDHEN and CDR2 SYDVKM. V was clipped by 2 bases and J by 3 bases, with 8 bases between them. In DNA, the CDR3 is TGTGCCAGCAGTTTAACAGGGAACTACAATGAGCAGTTCTTC. Its translation: CASSLTGNYNEQFF. The full variable domain, its missing parts supplied by reference TRBV28 and TRBJ2-1, is DVKVTQSSRYLVKRTGEKVFLECVQDMDHENMFWYRQDPGLGLRLIYFSYDVKMKEKGDIPEGYSVSREKKERFSLILESASTNQTSMYLCASSLTGNYNEQFFGPGTRLTVL.

The rearrangement joins TRBV5-5 to TRBJ2-7; 7 bases match TRBD1. The ends lost 1 base at V and 2 bases at J; junction bases unmatched: 3. Germline-derived CDR1 and CDR2 are SGHKS and YYEKEE (reference sequence). This CDR3 is built from 14 residues. The CDR3 coding sequence is TGTGCCAGCAGCTTGAGGGACAGCCCCTACGAGCAGTACTTC. Protein: CASSLRDSPYEQYF.

The chain is built from TRBV6-2 or TRBV6-3 and TRBJ1-1; D uncertain. The CDR3 length is 13 residues. Germline V gene lookup returns CDR1 MNHEY and CDR2 SVGEGT. The V and J ends lost 4 bases and 1 base respectively, with 7 bases between them. The CDR3 DNA sequence: TGTGCCAGCAGTTCCCGCGAGAACACTGAAGCTTTCTTT. Its translation is CASSSRENTEAFF.

Remarks on this clone: The sample contains more than one DNA sequence encoding this CDR3. J is TRBJ2-3 and V is TRBV5-1, with D uncertain. Germline CDR1 is SGHRS and CDR2 is YFSETQ. CDR3 size: 14 residues. The ends were cut back, 0 bases at V and 0 bases at J, with 5 bases in the middle. CDR3 loop: CASSLAGSTDTQYF. Here the CDR3 DNA reads TGCGCCAGCAGCTTGGCCGGGAGCACAGATACGCAGTATTTT.

This clone was counted once. CDR3 nucleotides: TGTGCCAGCAGCCAGACCGGGACAGGACCCTACAATGAGCAGTTCTTC. Its translation: CASSQTGTGPYNEQFF. The chain recombines TRBV11-2 with TRBJ2-1; 8 nucleotides align to TRBD1. The germline V gene encodes CDR1 SGHAT and CDR2 FQNNGV. This CDR3 spans 16 amino acids. With 5 bases clipped from V and 2 bases from J, the junction kept 8 bases outside the gene matches.

This rearrangement joins TRBV25-1 to TRBJ1-2; possibly TRBD1 for D (6 bases). V dropped 5 bases and J dropped 7 bases, with 14 bases sitting between them. Germline CDR1 and CDR2: MGHDK and SYGVNS. This CDR3 is built from 13 residues. CDR3 residues: CASSPGERSGYTF. The CDR3 nucleotides read TGTGCCAGCAGTCCAGGGGAGCGGTCTGGCTACACCTTC.

The J gene is TRBJ1-2, the V gene TRBV18, with 8 bases matching TRBD1. Germline CDR1 reads KGHSH; CDR2 reads LQKENI. With V trimmed by 6 bases and J by 4 bases, 7 bases remained unmatched. This CDR3 contains 14 residues. The CDR3 nucleotides read TGTGCCAGCTCCGTGGACAGGGAAATCTATGGCTACACCTTC. Its protein product is CASSVDREIYGYTF.

The count of this clone is one. This sequence joins TRBV5-4 and TRBJ2-5; D perhaps matches TRBD2 (7 bases). The CDR3 is 15 amino acids. The V end was cut by 7 bases, the J end by 5 bases, with 21 bases between. Germline V lookup: CDR1 SGHNT, CDR2 YYREEE (reference sequence). This CDR3 reads CASSVPGGRLETQYF. CDR3 sequence (DNA): TGTGCCAGCTCTGTCCCGGGGGGCCGTCTGGAGACCCAGTACTTC.

Details on this clone: The germline gene is not matched at one end of the junction; a read error may be the cause. The gene calls are TRBV15 and TRBJ1-4; the match to TRBD1 covers 7 bases. The germline V gene encodes CDR1 LNHNV and CDR2 YYDKDF (reference sequence). The CDR3 runs 13 residues. The CDR3 loop reads CATSMRQGAAGRF. The CDR3 nucleotides are TGTGCCACCAGCATGAGACAGGGCGCGGCAGGGCGTTTT.

The rearrangement links TRBV5-1 to TRBJ1-4; 8 positions agree with TRBD1. V lost 0 bases to trimming and J lost 4 bases; unmatched junction nucleotides: 2. The CDR3 is 15 residues long. Germline CDR1 is SGHRS and CDR2 is YFSETQ. In DNA, the CDR3 is TGCGCCAGCAGCTTGGGGGACAGGAGTAATGAAAAACTGTTTTTT. This codes for CASSLGDRSNEKLFF. Based on the CDR3 plus reference TRBV5-1 and TRBJ1-4, the full variable domain is KAGVTQTPRYLIKTRGQQVTLSCSPISGHRSVSWYQQTPGQGLQFLFEYFSETQRNKGNFPGRFSGRQFSNSRSEMNVSTLELGDSALYLCASSLGDRSNEKLFFGSGTQLSVL.

V and J are TRBV5-1 and TRBJ2-6; D is perhaps TRBD1 (5 bases). Trimming left V 4 bases short and J 4 bases short, with 9 bases between. Germline CDR1 SGHRS, CDR2 YFSETQ. The CDR3 loop spans 14 amino acids. For the CDR3, the DNA is TGCGCCAGCAGCCAGGGTCCCGGGGCCAACGTCCTGACTTTC. Encoded protein: CASSQGPGANVLTF.

The rearrangement uses TRBV20-1 and TRBJ2-5, with D possibly matching TRBD1 (5 bases). V lost 3 bases, J lost 5 bases, and 22 bases lay in between. CDR3 length equals 16 residues. Per germline, CDR1 DFQATT and CDR2 SNEGSKA (reference sequence). CDR3 coding DNA: TGCAGTGCTAGTGAGGTCACGGCCCTCCCAGGGGAGACCCAGTACTTC. Amino acid sequence: CSASEVTALPGETQYF.

CDR3 DNA sequence: TGTGCCACCAGTGCCCGGGACAGGGGTATGGATACGCAGTATTTT. The encoded protein is CATSARDRGMDTQYF. The chain links TRBV24-1 to TRBJ2-3; 10 bases are shared with TRBD1. V lost 5 bases, J lost 6 bases, and 7 bases stayed unmatched. The germline gives CDR1 KGHDR, CDR2 SFDVKD. This CDR3 contains 15 residues.

The chain joins TRBV27 to TRBJ2-1; the match to TRBD2 covers 14 bases. Trimming cost V 5 bases and J 5 bases; bases outside gene matches: 8. CDR3 length: 17 amino acids. The V gene's germline CDR1 is MNHEY and CDR2 SMNVEV (reference sequence). CDR3 sequence: CASSPGLAGANDNEQFF. The CDR3, as DNA: TGTGCCAGCAGTCCGGGACTAGCGGGGGCGAATGACAATGAGCAGTTCTTC.

The chain couples TRBV21-1 to TRBJ1-2. TRBV21-1 is a pseudogene. CDR3 length: 15 amino acids. CDR3 sequence: CAPPLFRPVSPGYTF. CDR3 nucleotides: TGTGCCCCCCCATTATTCCGCCCGGTGAGTCCTGGCTACACCTTC.